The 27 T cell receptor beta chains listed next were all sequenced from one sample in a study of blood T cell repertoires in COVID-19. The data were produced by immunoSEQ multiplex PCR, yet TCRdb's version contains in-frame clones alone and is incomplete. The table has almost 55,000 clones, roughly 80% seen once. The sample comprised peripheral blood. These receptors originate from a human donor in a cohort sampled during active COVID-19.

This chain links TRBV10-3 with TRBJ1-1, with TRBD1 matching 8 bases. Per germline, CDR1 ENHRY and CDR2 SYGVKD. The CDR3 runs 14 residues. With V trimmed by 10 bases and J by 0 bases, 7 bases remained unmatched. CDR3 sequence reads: CASGQGGMNTEAFF. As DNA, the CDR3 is TGTGCCAGCGGACAGGGAGGCATGAACACTGAAGCTTTCTTT.

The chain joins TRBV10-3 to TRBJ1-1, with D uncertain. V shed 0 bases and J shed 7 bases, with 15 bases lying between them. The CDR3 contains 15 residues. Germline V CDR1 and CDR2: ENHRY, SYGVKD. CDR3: CAISESTRPRSEAFF. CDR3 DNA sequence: TGTGCCATCAGTGAGTCGACTCGACCGAGGAGTGAAGCTTTCTTT.

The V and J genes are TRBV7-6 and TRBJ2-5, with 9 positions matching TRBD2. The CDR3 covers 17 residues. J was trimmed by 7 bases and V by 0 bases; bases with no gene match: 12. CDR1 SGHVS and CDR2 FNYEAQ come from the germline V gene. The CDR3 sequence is CASSLALQREVGGTQYF. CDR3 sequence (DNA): TGTGCCAGCAGCTTAGCCCTACAGCGGGAGGTGGGAGGGACCCAGTACTTC.

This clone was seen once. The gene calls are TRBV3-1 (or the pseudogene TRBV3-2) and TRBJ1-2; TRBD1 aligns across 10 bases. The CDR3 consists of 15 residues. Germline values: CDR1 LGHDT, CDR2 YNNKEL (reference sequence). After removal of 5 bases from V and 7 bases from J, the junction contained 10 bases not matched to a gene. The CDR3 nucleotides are TGTGCCAGCAGCGAGCGACAGGGGGCGATTGGTGGCTACACCTTC. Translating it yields CASSERQGAIGGYTF.

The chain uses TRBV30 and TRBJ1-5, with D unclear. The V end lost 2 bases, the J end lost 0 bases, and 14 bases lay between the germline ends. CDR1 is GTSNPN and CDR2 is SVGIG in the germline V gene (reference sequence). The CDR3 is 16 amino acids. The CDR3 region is CAWSPAGTSSNQPQHF. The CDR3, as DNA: TGTGCCTGGAGTCCCGCGGGAACCTCTAGCAATCAGCCCCAGCATTTT.

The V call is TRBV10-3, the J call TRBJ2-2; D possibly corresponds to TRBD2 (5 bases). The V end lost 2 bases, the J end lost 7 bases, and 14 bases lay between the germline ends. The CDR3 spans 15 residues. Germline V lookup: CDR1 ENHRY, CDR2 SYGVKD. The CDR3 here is CAISEPTGAGGELFF. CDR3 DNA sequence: TGTGCCATCAGTGAGCCCACTGGTGCGGGCGGGGAGCTGTTTTTT.

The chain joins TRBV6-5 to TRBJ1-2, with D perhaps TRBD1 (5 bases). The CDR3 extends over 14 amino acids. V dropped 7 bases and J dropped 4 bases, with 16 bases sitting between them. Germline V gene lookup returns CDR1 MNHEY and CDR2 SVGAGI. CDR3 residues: CASMPSTVSYGYTF. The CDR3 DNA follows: TGTGCCAGCATGCCTTCGACAGTTAGCTATGGCTACACCTTC.

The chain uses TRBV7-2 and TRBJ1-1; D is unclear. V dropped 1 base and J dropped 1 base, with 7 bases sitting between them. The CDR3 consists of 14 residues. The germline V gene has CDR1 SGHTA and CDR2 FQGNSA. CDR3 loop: CASSLVPKNTEAFF. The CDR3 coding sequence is TGTGCCAGCAGCTTAGTCCCAAAGAACACTGAAGCTTTCTTT.

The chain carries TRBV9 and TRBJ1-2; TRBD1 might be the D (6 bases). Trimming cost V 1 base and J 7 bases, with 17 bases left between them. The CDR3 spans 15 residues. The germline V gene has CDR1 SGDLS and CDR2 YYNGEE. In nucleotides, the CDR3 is TGTGCCAGCAGCGTATGGGACACCAACCCCTCTGGCTACACCTTC. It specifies CASSVWDTNPSGYTF. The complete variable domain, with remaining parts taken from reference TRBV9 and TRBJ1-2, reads DSGVTQTPKHLITATGQRVTLRCSPRSGDLSVYWYQQSLDQGLQFLIQYYNGEERAKGNILERFSAQQFPDLHSELNLSSLELGDSALYFCASSVWDTNPSGYTFGSGTRLTVV.

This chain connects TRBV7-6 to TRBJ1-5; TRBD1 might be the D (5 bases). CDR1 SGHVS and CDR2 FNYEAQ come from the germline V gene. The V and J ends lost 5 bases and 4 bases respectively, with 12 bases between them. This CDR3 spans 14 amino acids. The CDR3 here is CASSRGAGNQPQHF. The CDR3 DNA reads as TGTGCCAGCAGCCGTGGGGCGGGAAATCAGCCCCAGCATTTT.

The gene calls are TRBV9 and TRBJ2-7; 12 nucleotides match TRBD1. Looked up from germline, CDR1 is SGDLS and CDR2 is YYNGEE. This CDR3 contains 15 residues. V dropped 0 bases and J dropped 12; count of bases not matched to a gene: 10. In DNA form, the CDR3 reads TGTGCCAGCAGCGTAGACGGGGACAGGGGGCGCAAACGGTACTTC. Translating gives CASSVDGDRGRKRYF.

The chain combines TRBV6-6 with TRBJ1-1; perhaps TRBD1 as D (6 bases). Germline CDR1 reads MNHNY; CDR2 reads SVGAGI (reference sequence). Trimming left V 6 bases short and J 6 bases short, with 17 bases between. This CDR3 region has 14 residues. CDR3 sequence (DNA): TGTGCCAGCAGCCAGGGGATTGAATCTTCTGAAGCTTTCTTT. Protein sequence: CASSQGIESSEAFF.

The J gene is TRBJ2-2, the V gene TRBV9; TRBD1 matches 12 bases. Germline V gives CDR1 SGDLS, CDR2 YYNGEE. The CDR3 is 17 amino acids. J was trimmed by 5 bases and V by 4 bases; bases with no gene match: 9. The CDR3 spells CASSPQSGQGATGELFF. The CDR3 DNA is TGTGCCAGCAGCCCCCAATCGGGACAGGGGGCGACCGGGGAGCTGTTTTTT. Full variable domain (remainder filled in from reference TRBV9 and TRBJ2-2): DSGVTQTPKHLITATGQRVTLRCSPRSGDLSVYWYQQSLDQGLQFLIQYYNGEERAKGNILERFSAQQFPDLHSELNLSSLELGDSALYFCASSPQSGQGATGELFFGEGSRLTVL.

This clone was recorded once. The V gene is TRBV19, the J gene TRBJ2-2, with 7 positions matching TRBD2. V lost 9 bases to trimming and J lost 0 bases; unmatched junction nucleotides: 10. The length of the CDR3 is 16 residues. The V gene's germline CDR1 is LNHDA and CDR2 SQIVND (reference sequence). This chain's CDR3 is CASCGKRGANTGELFF. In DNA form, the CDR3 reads TGTGCCAGCTGCGGTAAGCGGGGAGCGAACACCGGGGAGCTGTTTTTT.

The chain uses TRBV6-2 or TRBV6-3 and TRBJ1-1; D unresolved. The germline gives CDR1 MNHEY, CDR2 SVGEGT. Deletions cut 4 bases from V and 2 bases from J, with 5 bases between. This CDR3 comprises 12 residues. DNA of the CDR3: TGTGCCAGCAGTTGGACTAACACTGAAGCTTTCTTT. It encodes CASSWTNTEAFF.

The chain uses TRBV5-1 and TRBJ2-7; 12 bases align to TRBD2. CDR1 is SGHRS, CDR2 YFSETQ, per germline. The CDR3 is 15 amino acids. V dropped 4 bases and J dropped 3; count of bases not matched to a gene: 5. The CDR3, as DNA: TGCGCCAGCAGCACCGGGACTAGCGGGTTCTACGAGCAGTACTTC. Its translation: CASSTGTSGFYEQYF. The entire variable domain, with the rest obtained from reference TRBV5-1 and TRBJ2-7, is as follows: KAGVTQTPRYLIKTRGQQVTLSCSPISGHRSVSWYQQTPGQGLQFLFEYFSETQRNKGNFPGRFSGRQFSNSRSEMNVSTLELGDSALYLCASSTGTSGFYEQYFGPGTRLTVT.

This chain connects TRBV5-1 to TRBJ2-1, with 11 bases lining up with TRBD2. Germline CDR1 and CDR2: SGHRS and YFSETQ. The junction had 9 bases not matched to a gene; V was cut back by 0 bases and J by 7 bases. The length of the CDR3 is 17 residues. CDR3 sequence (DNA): TGCGCCAGCAGCTTGGGCTCCGGGATAGCGGGGGGGAATGAGCAGTTCTTC. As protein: CASSLGSGIAGGNEQFF.

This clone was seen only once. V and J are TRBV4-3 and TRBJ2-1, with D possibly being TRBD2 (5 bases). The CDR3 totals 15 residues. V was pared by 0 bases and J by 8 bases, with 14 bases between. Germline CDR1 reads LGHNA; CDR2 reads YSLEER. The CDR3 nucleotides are TGCGCCAGCAGCCAAGATTTCGCTAGCCTGGATGAGCAGTTCTTC. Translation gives CASSQDFASLDEQFF.

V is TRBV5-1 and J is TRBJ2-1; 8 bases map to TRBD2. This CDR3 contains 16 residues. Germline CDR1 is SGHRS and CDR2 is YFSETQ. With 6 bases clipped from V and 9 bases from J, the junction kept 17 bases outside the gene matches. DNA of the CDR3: TGCGCCAGCACCTTTTCGGCTTCCGGGGGGGGAAGTGAGCAGTTCTTC. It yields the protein CASTFSASGGGSEQFF.

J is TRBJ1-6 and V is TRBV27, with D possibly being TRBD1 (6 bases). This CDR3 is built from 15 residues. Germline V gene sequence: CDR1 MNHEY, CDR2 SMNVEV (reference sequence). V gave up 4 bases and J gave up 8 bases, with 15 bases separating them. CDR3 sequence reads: CASSSFLGADSPLHF. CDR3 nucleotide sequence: TGTGCCAGCAGTTCCTTTTTGGGGGCGGATTCACCCCTCCACTTT.

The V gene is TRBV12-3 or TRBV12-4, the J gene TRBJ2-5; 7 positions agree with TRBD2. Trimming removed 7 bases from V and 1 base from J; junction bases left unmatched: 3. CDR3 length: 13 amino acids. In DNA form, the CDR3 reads TGTGCCAGCACTAGCGGATTCCAAGAGACCCAGTACTTC. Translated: CASTSGFQETQYF.

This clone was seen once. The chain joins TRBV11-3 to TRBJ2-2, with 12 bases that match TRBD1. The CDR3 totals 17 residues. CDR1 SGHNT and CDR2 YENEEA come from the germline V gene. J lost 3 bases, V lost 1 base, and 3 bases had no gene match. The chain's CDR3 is CASSLGGTGGYTGELFF. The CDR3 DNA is TGTGCCAGCAGCTTAGGGGGGACAGGGGGCTACACCGGGGAGCTGTTTTTT. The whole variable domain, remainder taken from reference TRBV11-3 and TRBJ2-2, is EAGVVQSPRYKIIEKKQPVAFWCNPISGHNTLYWYLQNLGQGPELLIRYENEEAVDDSQLPKDRFSAERLKGVDSTLKIQPAELGDSAVYLCASSLGGTGGYTGELFFGEGSRLTVL.

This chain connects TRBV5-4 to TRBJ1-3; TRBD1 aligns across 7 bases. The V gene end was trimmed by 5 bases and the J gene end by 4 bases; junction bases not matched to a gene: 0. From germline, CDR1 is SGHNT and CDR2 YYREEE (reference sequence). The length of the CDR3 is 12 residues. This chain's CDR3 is CASRGQGNTIYF. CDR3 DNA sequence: TGTGCCAGCAGGGGACAGGGAAACACCATATATTTT. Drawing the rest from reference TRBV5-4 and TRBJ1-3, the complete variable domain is ETGVTQSPTHLIKTRGQQVTLRCSSQSGHNTVSWYQQALGQGPQFIFQYYREEENGRGNFPPRFSGLQFPNYSSELNVNALELDDSALYLCASRGQGNTIYFGEGSWLTVV.

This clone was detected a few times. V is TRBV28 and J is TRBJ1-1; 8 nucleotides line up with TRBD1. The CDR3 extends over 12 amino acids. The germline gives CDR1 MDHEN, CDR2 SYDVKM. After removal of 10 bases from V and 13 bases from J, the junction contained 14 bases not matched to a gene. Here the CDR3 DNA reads TGTGCCACCACCTTTGGGGGGACAGGTGGTTTCTTT. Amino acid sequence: CATTFGGTGGFF.

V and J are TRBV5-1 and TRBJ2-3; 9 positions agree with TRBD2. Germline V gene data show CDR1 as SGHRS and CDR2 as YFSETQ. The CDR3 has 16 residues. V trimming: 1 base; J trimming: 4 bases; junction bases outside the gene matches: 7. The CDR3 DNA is TGCGCCAGCAGCTTGCCTAGCGGGGATTGGGCAGATACGCAGTATTTT. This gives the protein CASSLPSGDWADTQYF.

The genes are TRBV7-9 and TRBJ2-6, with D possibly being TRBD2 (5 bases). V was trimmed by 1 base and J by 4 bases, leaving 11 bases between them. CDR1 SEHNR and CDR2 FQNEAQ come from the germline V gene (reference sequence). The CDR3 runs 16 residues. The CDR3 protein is CASSLDSGKGANVLTF. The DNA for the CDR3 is TGTGCCAGCAGCTTAGACTCGGGGAAAGGGGCCAACGTCCTGACTTTC.

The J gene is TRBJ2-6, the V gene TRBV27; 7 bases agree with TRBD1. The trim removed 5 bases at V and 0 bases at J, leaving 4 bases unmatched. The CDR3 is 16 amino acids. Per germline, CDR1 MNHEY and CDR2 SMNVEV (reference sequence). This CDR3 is CASSPGQISGANVLTF. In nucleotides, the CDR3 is TGTGCCAGCAGTCCGGGACAGATCTCTGGGGCCAACGTCCTGACTTTC.